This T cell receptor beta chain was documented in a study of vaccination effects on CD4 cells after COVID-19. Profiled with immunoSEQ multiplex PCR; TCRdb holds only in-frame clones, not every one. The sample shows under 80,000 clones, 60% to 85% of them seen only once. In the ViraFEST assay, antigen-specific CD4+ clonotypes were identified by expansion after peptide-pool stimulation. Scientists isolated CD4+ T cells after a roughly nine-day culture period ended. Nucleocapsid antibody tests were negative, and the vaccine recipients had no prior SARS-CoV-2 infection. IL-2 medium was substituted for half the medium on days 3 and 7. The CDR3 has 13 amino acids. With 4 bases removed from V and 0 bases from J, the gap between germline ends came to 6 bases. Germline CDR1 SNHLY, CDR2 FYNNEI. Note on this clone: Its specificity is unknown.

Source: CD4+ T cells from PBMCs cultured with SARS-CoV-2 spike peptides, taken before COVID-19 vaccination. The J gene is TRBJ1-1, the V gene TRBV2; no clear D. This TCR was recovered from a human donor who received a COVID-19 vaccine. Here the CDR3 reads CASSAKLNTEAFF. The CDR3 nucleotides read TGTGCCAGCAGTGCCAAGTTGAACACTGAAGCTTTCTTT.